One and the same sample provided the 6 T cell receptor beta chains below, sequenced in a study of blood T cell repertoires in COVID-19. Sequenced by immunoSEQ multiplex PCR; TCRdb stores in-frame clones only, minus some. The sample includes about 52,000 clones, 90% of them seen just once. Material for sequencing was peripheral blood. The receptors come from a human donor in a cohort sampled during active COVID-19.

This chain connects TRBV11-2 to TRBJ2-7; 7 bases map to TRBD2. Germline V gene lookup returns CDR1 SGHAT and CDR2 FQNNGV. Unmatched junction bases numbered 8, after V lost 0 bases and J lost 6 bases. This CDR3 contains 15 residues. In DNA form, the CDR3 reads TGTGCCAGCAGCTTAGATTCGGGAGGTTGGTCCGAGCAGTACTTC. This codes for CASSLDSGGWSEQYF.

This clone was picked up one time. The rearrangement uses TRBV7-9 and TRBJ2-3; the D is unclear. The germline V gene encodes CDR1 SEHNR and CDR2 FQNEAQ (reference sequence). The CDR3 runs 13 residues. Trimming removed 4 bases at V and 6 bases at J, with 11 bases between. The CDR3 nucleotides read TGTGCCAGCAGCTACCGGTTGGAGGATACGCAGTATTTT. This codes for CASSYRLEDTQYF.

J is TRBJ1-4 and V is TRBV6-5; TRBD1 might be the D (5 bases). The CDR3 extends over 14 amino acids. The germline CDR1 and CDR2 sequences are MNHEY and SVGAGI. V shed 6 bases and J shed 8 bases, with 16 bases lying between them. The CDR3 bases are TGTGCCAGCAGCCGCGGGGGTGATGAAGAAAAACTGTTTTTT. Translation: CASSRGGDEEKLFF.

The chain combines TRBV6-5 with TRBJ2-1, with 12 positions matching TRBD2. CDR1 and CDR2 from the germline V gene are MNHEY and SVGAGI. V lost 0 bases to trimming and J lost 6 bases; unmatched junction nucleotides: 3. CDR3 length: 16 amino acids. CDR3 residues: CASSYSPGLAGNEQFF. Here the CDR3 DNA reads TGTGCCAGCAGTTACTCGCCGGGACTAGCGGGCAATGAGCAGTTCTTC.

The chain combines TRBV3-1 (or the pseudogene TRBV3-2) with TRBJ1-4; D possibly corresponds to TRBD1 (5 bases). Germline assignment: CDR1 LGHDT and CDR2 YNNKEL (reference sequence). The CDR3 length is 17 residues. Trimming cost V 5 bases and J 0 bases, with 16 bases left between them. This CDR3 reads CASSSRQPFATNEKLFF. The CDR3 DNA reads as TGTGCCAGCAGCTCAAGACAGCCCTTTGCAACTAATGAAAAACTGTTTTTT.

A single count supports this clone. The chain employs TRBV2 and TRBJ2-1; 8 bases map to TRBD2. This CDR3 is built from 15 residues. CDR1 is SNHLY, CDR2 FYNNEI, per germline. J was trimmed by 4 bases and V by 6 bases; bases with no gene match: 8. CDR3 loop: CASRGTSGAYNEQFF. CDR3 coding DNA: TGTGCCAGCAGGGGAACTAGCGGAGCTTACAATGAGCAGTTCTTC.